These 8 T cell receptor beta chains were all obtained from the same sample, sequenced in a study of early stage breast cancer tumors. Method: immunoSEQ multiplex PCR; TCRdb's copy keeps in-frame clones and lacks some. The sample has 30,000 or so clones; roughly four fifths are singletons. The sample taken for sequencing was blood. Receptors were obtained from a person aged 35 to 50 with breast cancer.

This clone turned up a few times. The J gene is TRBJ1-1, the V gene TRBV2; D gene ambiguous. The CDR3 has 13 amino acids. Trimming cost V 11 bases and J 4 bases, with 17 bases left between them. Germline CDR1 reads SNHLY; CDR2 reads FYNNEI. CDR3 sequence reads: CAVNSYEGTEAFF. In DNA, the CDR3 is TGTGCCGTAAACAGCTACGAGGGCACTGAAGCTTTCTTT.

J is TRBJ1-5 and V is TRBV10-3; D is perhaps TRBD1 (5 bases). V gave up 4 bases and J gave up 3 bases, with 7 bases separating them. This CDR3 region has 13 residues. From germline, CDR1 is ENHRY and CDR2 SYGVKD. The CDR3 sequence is CAISVGDNQPQHF. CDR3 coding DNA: TGTGCCATCAGTGTGGGGGACAATCAGCCCCAGCATTTT.

The CDR3 is CASSYLAATYEQYF. DNA of the CDR3: TGTGCCAGCAGTTACTTGGCGGCCACCTACGAGCAGTACTTC. This chain uses TRBV6-5 with TRBJ2-7; no firm D call. The germline V and J ends were trimmed by 1 base and 2 bases, with 9 bases remaining between them. CDR1 is MNHEY and CDR2 is SVGAGI in the germline V gene. CDR3 length equals 14 residues.

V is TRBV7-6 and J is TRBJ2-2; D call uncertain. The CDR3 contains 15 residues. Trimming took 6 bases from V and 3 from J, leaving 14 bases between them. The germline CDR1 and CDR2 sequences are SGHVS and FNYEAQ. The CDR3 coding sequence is TGTGCCAGCAGACCGGCTACTCTATACACCGGGGAGCTGTTTTTT. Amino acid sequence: CASRPATLYTGELFF.

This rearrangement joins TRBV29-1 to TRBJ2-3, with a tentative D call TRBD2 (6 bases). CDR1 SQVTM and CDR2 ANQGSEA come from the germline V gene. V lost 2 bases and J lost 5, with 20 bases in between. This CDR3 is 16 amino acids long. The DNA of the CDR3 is TGCAGCGTTGAAAACCAGGGCGGGATAAGGAAAGATACGCAGTATTTT. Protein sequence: CSVENQGGIRKDTQYF.

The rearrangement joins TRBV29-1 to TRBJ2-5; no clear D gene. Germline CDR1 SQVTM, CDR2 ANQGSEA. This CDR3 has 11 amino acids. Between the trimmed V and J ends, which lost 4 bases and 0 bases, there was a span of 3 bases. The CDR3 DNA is TGCAGCGTTGGTAACCAAGAGACCCAGTACTTC. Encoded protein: CSVGNQETQYF.

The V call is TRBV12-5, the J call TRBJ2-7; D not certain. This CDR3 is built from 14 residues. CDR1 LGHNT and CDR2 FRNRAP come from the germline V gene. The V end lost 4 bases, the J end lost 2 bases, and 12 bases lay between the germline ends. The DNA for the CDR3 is TGTGCTAGTGGTTCCACGGAATCCCCCTACGAGCAGTACTTC. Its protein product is CASGSTESPYEQYF.

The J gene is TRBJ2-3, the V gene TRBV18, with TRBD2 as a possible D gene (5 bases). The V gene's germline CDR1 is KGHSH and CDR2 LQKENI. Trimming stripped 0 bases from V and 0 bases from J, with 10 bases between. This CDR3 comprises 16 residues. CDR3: CASSPPGGGSTDTQYF. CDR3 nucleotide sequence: TGTGCCAGCTCACCACCGGGTGGAGGTAGCACAGATACGCAGTATTTT.